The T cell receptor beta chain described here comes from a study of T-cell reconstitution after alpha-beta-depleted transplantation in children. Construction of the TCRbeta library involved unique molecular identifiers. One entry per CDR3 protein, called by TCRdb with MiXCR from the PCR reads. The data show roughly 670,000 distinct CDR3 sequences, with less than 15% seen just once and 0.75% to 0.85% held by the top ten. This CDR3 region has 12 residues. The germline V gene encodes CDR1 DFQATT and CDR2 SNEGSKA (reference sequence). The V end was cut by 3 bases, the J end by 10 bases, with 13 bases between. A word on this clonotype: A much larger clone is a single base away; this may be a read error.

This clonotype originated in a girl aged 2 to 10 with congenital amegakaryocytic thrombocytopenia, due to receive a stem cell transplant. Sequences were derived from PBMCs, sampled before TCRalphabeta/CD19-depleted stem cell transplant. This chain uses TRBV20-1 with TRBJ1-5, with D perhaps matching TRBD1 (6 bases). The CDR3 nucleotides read TGCAGTGCTAGGGAGGGGGGGCACCCCCAGCATTTT. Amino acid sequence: CSAREGGHPQHF.